A selection of T cell receptor beta chains follows, all from one sample in a study of CD8 T cells in Susac syndrome. Each CDR3 protein is one row after TCRdb ran MiXCR on the immunoSEQ multiplex PCR reads. The table lists more than 100,000 distinct CDR3 sequences, roughly 95% of them singletons. Sample: CD4+ T cells from PBMCs. Receptors were obtained from a human donor with Susac syndrome. Each CDR3 is given without its conserved first and last residue. Fields, in order: CDR3 protein, J gene, clone size, V gene. The size of a clone is reported for some rows only, either as once, few or many, or as a class for expanded clones.

ASSPRQDSNQPQH,TRBJ1-5,.,TRBV18
SVSTDSSGANVLT,TRBJ2-6,.,TRBV29-1
ASNRRSPDRDEQY,TRBJ2-7,.,TRBV5-1
ASSYRADTQY,TRBJ2-3,.,TRBV6-2/TRBV6-3
ASSFRVGQGKNEQF,TRBJ2-1,.,TRBV27
ASSPPGTLLF,TRBJ2-1,.,TRBV18
ATSISGRAGDTQY,TRBJ2-3,.,TRBV24-1
ASSLQGEDGYT,TRBJ1-2,.,TRBV5-4
ASSEISGQGIYEQF,TRBJ2-1,.,TRBV2
ASSRAGINEKLF,TRBJ1-4,.,TRBV7-8
ASSYSGGFQGRGYEQY,TRBJ2-7,.,TRBV6-5
ASSDSLEGSYEQY,TRBJ2-7,once,TRBV12-3/TRBV12-4
ASSPLVGPANYGYT,TRBJ1-2,.,TRBV4-1
SARGRGTYEQY,TRBJ2-7,.,TRBV20-1
SARDYFSYEQY,TRBJ2-7,.,TRBV20-1
ASRRDRGFNEQF,TRBJ2-1,.,TRBV7-2
ASTQARNSYNEQF,TRBJ2-1,.,TRBV7-9
ASSFGGQPQH,TRBJ1-5,few,TRBV12-3/TRBV12-4
ASSLDSPAYEQY,TRBJ2-7,.,TRBV7-6
ATSDRQGSNYEQY,TRBJ2-7,.,TRBV24-1
ASSRKTSGGNAGELF,TRBJ2-2,.,TRBV3-1
SASYPRADQETQY,TRBJ2-5,.,TRBV20-1
ASSVSGQSSYNEQF,TRBJ2-1,.,TRBV9
SARRGGGGNQPQH,TRBJ1-5,.,TRBV20-1
ASSSRTGVVDQPQH,TRBJ1-5,.,TRBV6-2/TRBV6-3
SASVLAGTARTDTQY,TRBJ2-3,.,TRBV20-1
ASSRLGNTIY,TRBJ1-3,once,TRBV28
SVGTDFKVDTIY,TRBJ1-3,.,TRBV29-1
SADPLAGGTYEQY,TRBJ2-7,.,TRBV20-1
ATSRDQGAGEQY,TRBJ2-7,.,TRBV15
SVDSLAPQETQY,TRBJ2-5,.,TRBV29-1
ASSPTSGRTEQY,TRBJ2-7,.,TRBV12-3/TRBV12-4
ATSRDRGSRNEQY,TRBJ2-7,.,TRBV15
ASSLGGVAGEQY,TRBJ2-7,.,TRBV12-3/TRBV12-4
ASSLVASSDTQY,TRBJ2-3,.,TRBV7-2
SARDPRTSGSLTDTQY,TRBJ2-3,.,TRBV20-1
SVRGQSLYEQY,TRBJ2-7,.,TRBV29-1
SVVGLGDRVNGYT,TRBJ1-2,.,TRBV29-1
ASSHGGLAQASYEQY,TRBJ2-7,.,TRBV6-1
SVERTGRVTEAF,TRBJ1-1,.,TRBV29-1